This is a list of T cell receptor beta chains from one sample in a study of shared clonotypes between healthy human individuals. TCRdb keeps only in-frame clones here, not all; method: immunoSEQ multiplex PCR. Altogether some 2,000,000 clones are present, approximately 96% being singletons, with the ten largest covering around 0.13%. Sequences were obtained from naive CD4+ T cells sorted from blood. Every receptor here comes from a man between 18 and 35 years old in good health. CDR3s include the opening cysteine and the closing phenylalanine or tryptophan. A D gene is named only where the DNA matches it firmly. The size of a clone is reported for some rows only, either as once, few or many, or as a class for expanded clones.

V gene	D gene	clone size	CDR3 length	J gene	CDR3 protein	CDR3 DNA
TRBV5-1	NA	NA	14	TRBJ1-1	CASSSPGGRAEAFF	TGCGCCAGCAGCTCCCCCGGGGGCCGAGCTGAAGCTTTCTTT
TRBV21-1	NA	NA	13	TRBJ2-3	CASSKPHGDTQYF	TGTGCCAGCAGCAAACCCCATGGAGATACGCAGTATTTT
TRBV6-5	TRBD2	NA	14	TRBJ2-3	CASYPAGATDTQYF	TGTGCCAGCTATCCCGCGGGAGCTACAGATACGCAGTATTTT
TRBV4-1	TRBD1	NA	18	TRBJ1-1	CASSHPDDRGKGGTEAFF	TGCGCCAGCAGCCACCCCGATGACAGGGGAAAGGGAGGCACTGAAGCTTTCTTT
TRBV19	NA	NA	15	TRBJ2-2	CASSLGLGGTGELFF	TGTGCCAGTAGCCTGGGACTCGGAGGTACCGGGGAGCTGTTTTTT
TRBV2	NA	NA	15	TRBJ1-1	CASTSQGVMNTEAFF	TGTGCCAGCACATCACAGGGTGTAATGAACACTGAAGCTTTCTTT
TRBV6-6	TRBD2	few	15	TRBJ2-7	CASSPGTSGSYEQYF	TGTGCCAGCAGCCCCGGGACTAGCGGCTCCTACGAGCAGTACTTC
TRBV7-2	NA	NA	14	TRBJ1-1	CASRSDGIHTEAFF	TGTGCCAGCAGATCAGACGGAATACACACTGAAGCTTTCTTT
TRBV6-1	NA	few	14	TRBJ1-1	CASSEDPGNTEAFF	TGTGCCAGCAGTGAAGACCCAGGGAACACTGAAGCTTTCTTT
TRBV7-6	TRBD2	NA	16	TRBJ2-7	CASSLVTAGASYEQYF	TGTGCCAGCAGCTTAGTCACAGCGGGAGCTTCCTACGAGCAGTACTTC
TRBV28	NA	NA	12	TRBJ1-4	CASRGGREKLFF	TGTGCCAGCAGGGGCGGGAGGGAAAAACTGTTTTTT
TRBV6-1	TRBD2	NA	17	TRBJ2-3	CASSAITSGVIPDTQYF	TGTGCCAGCAGTGCTATCACTAGCGGGGTCATCCCAGATACGCAGTATTTT
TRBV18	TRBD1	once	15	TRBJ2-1	CASSPGDRDVNEQFF	TGTGCCAGCTCACCGGGGGACAGGGACGTGAATGAGCAGTTCTTC
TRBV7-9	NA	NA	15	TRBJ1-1	CASSWREGRNTEAFF	TGTGCCAGCAGCTGGCGAGAGGGAAGGAACACTGAAGCTTTCTTT
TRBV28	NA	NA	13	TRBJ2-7	CASRPQIPNEQYF	TGTGCCAGCAGACCACAGATACCTAACGAGCAGTACTTC
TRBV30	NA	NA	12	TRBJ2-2	CAWRREAGELFF	TGTGCCTGGAGAAGGGAGGCCGGGGAGCTGTTTTTT
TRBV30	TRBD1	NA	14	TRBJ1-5	CAWSQKGANQPQHF	TGTGCCTGGAGTCAAAAGGGGGCTAATCAGCCCCAGCATTTT
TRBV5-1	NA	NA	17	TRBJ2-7	CASSLEVGGTLSYEQYF	TGCGCCAGCAGCTTGGAGGTGGGCGGGACCCTCTCCTACGAGCAGTACTTC
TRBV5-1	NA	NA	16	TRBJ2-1	CASSLSPSVTNNEQFF	TGCGCCAGCAGCTTGTCTCCTAGCGTTACTAACAATGAGCAGTTCTTC
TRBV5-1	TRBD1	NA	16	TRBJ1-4	CASSLGTGPTNEKLFF	TGCGCCAGCAGCTTGGGGACAGGGCCCACTAATGAAAAACTGTTTTTT
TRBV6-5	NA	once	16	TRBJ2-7	CASSYSEEGDLYEQYF	TGTGCCAGCAGTTACTCGGAGGAGGGGGATCTTTACGAGCAGTACTTC
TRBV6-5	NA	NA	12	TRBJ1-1	CASSSTFAEAFF	TGTGCCAGCAGTTCTACATTTGCCGAAGCTTTCTTT
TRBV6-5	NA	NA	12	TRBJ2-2	CASSRTTGELFF	TGTGCCAGCAGCCGGACCACCGGGGAGCTGTTTTTT
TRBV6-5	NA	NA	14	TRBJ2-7	CASSYLTNPYEQYF	TGTGCCAGCAGTTACCTGACTAACCCCTACGAGCAGTACTTC
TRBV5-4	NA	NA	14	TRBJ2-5	CASSPGAGVETQYF	TGTGCCAGCAGCCCCGGGGCAGGGGTGGAGACCCAGTACTTC
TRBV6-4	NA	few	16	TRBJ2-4	CASSVEGGRAKNIQYF	TGTGCCAGCAGTGTGGAGGGTGGAAGAGCCAAAAACATTCAGTACTTC
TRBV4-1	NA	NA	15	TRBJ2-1	CASSTGRGAYNEQFF	TGCGCCAGCAGCACGGGACGGGGTGCCTACAATGAGCAGTTCTTC
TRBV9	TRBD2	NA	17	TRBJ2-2	CASSVGTSGRVAGELFF	TGTGCCAGCAGCGTAGGGACTAGCGGGAGGGTGGCCGGGGAGCTGTTTTTT
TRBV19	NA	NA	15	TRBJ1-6	CASGSGSSYNSPLHF	TGTGCCAGCGGTTCAGGGAGCTCCTATAATTCACCCCTCCACTTT
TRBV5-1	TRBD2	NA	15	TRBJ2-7	CASSLYTSGPGEQYF	TGCGCCAGCAGCTTGTACACTAGCGGTCCGGGCGAGCAGTACTTC
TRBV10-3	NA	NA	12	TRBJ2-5	CATRGQGETQYF	TGTGCCACCCGGGGGCAGGGAGAGACCCAGTACTTC
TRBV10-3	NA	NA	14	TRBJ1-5	CAISESRTGSPQHF	TGTGCCATCAGTGAATCCCGGACGGGGTCGCCCCAGCATTTT
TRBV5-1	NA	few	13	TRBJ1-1	CASSSQVNTEAFF	TGCGCCAGCAGTTCCCAGGTGAACACTGAAGCTTTCTTT
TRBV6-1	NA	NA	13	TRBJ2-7	CATARDVAYEQYF	TGTGCCACCGCAAGGGACGTGGCCTACGAGCAGTACTTC
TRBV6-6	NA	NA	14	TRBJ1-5	CASSYGEINQPQHF	TGTGCCAGCAGTTACGGGGAAATCAATCAGCCCCAGCATTTT
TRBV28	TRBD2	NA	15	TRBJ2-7	CASSLGTSGSYEQYF	TGTGCCAGCAGTTTAGGGACTAGCGGCTCCTACGAGCAGTACTTC
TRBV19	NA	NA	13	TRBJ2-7	CASSMKGAYEQYF	TGTGCCAGTAGTATGAAGGGGGCCTACGAGCAGTACTTC
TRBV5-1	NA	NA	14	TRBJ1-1	CASSFAGLNTEAFF	TGCGCCAGCAGCTTCGCGGGGTTGAACACTGAAGCTTTCTTT
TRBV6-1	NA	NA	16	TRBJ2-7	CASSGLQVIGSYEQYF	TGTGCCAGCAGTGGACTACAGGTAATAGGCTCCTACGAGCAGTACTTC
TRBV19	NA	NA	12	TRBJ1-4	CASSIRYEKLFF	TGTGCCAGTAGTATTAGGTACGAAAAACTGTTTTTT
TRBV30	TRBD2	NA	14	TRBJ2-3	CAWSPGLAVDTQYF	TGTGCCTGGAGTCCTGGACTAGCGGTGGATACGCAGTATTTT
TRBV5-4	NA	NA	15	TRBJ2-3	CASSSGGGSTDTQYF	TGTGCCAGCAGCTCAGGGGGGGGGAGCACAGATACGCAGTATTTT
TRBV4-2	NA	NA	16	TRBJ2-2	CASSQSWTVNTGELFF	TGTGCCAGCAGCCAATCCTGGACGGTGAACACCGGGGAGCTGTTTTTT
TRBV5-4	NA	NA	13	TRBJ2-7	CASSLDRFGEQYF	TGTGCCAGCAGCTTGGATCGATTCGGGGAGCAGTACTTC
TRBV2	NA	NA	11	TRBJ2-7	CASSEFQQQYF	TGTGCCAGCAGTGAGTTTCAGCAGCAGTACTTC
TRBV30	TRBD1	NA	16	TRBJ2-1	CAWSVRSVTGDNEQFF	TGTGCCTGGAGCGTACGGTCTGTGACAGGGGACAATGAGCAGTTCTTC
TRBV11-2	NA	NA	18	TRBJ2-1	CASSLIVFPGEHYNEQFF	TGTGCCAGCAGCTTAATTGTGTTCCCGGGCGAGCACTACAATGAGCAGTTCTTC
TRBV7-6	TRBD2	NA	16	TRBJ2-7	CASSVGLAGGTYEQYF	TGTGCCAGCAGCGTCGGACTAGCGGGGGGAACCTACGAGCAGTACTTC
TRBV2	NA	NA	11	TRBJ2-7	CASSDYHEQYF	TGTGCCAGCAGCGACTACCACGAGCAGTACTTC
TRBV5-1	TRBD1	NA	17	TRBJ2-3	CASSFWKRGRLGDTQYF	TGCGCCAGCAGCTTTTGGAAAAGGGGGCGGCTAGGCGATACGCAGTATTTT
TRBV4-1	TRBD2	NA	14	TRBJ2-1	CASRGLAGYNEQFF	TGCGCCAGCAGAGGTCTAGCGGGGTACAATGAGCAGTTCTTC
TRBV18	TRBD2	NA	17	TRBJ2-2	CASSANLAGGPAGELFF	TGTGCCAGCTCAGCGAATCTAGCGGGAGGGCCAGCCGGGGAGCTGTTTTTT
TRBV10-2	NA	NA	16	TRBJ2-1	CASGISGLSSYNEQFF	TGCGCCTCCGGTATTAGCGGACTTAGCTCCTACAATGAGCAGTTCTTC
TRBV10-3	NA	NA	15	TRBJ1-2	CAISVRSGQSDGYTF	TGTGCCATCTCTGTCCGGTCAGGGCAGAGCGATGGCTACACCTTC